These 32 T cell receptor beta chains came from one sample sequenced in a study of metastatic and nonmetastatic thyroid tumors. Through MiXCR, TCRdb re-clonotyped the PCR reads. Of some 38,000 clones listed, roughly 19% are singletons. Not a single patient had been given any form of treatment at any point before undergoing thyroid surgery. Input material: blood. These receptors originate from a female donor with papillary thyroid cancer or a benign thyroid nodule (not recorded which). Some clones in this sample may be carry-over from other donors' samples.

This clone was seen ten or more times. The CDR3 sequence: CASKPYGGYGYGYTF. In DNA, the CDR3 is TGTGCCAGCAAACCCTACGGGGGTTACGGCTATGGCTACACCTTC. The rearrangement uses TRBV6-1 and TRBJ1-2, with a possible D match to TRBD1 (5 bases). Looked up from germline, CDR1 is MNHNS and CDR2 is SASEGT. With 7 bases removed from V and 4 bases from J, the gap between germline ends came to 19 bases. The CDR3 covers 15 residues.

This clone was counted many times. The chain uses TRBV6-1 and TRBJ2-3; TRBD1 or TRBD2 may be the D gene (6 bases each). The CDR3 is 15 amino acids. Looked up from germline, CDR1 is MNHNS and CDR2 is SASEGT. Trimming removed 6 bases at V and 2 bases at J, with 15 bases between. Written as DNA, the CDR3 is TGTGCCAGCAGCCTAGGGGGGCCCCCCACAGATACGCAGTATTTT. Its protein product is CASSLGGPPTDTQYF.

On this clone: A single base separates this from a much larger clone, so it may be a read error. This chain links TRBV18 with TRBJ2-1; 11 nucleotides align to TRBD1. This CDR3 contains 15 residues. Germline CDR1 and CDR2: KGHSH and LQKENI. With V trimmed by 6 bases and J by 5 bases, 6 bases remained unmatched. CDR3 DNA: TGTGCCAGCTCTCTGGGACAGGGGGGCAACAATGAGCAGTTCTTC. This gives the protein CASSLGQGGNNEQFF.

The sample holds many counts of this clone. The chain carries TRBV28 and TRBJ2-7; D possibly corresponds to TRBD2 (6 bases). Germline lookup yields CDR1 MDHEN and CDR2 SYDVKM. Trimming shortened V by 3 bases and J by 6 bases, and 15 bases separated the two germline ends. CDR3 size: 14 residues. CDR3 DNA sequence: TGTGCCAGCAGTTTGCCCCGACTAGTTAGCGAGCAGTACTTC. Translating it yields CASSLPRLVSEQYF.

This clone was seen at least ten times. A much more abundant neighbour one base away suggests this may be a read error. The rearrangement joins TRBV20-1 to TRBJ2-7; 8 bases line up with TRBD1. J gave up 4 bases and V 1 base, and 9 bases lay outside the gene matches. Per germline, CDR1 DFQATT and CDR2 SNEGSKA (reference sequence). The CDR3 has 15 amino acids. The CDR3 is CSARGWGQEEYEQYF. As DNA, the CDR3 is TGCAGTGCTAGAGGATGGGGACAGGAAGAGTACGAGCAGTACTTC.

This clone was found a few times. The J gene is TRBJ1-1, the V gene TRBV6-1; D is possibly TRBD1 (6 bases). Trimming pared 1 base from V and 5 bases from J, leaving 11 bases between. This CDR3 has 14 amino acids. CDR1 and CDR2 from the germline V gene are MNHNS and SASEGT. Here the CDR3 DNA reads TGTGCCAGCAGTGAAGACAGGGTGGTGACTGAAGCTTTCTTT. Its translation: CASSEDRVVTEAFF.

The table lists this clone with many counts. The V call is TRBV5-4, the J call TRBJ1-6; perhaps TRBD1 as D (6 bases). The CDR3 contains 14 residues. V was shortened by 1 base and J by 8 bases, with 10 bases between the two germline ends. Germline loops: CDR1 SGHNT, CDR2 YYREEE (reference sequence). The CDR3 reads CASSLWGPYSPLHF. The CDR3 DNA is TGTGCCAGCAGCTTGTGGGGGCCATATTCACCCCTCCACTTT.

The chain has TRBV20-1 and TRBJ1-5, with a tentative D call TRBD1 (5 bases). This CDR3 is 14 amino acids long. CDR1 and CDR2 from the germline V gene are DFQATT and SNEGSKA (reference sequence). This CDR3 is CVARGGNNNQPQHF. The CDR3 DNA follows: TGCGTTGCTAGGGGCGGGAACAACAATCAGCCCCAGCATTTT.

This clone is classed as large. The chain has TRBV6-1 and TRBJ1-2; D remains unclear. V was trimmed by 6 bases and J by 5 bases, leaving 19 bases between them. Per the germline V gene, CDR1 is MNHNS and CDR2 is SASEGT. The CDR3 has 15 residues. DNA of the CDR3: TGTGCCAGCAGACTAGCCACCCCATCGTGGTATGGCTACACCTTC. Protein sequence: CASRLATPSWYGYTF.

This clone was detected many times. In DNA form, the CDR3 reads TGTGCCTGGAGTGTAGCGGTTTTCACTGAAGCTTTCTTT. Its translation is CAWSVAVFTEAFF. The chain combines TRBV30 with TRBJ1-1; D call uncertain. This CDR3 has 13 residues. V lost 0 bases to trimming and J lost 4 bases, with 9 bases between them. Germline CDR1 reads GTSNPN; CDR2 reads SVGIG (reference sequence).

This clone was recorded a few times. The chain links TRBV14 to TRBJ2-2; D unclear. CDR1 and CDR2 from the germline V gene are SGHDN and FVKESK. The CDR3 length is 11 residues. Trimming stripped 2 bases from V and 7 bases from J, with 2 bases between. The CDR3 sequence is CASSQFGELFF. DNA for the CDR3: TGTGCCAGCAGCCAATTCGGGGAGCTGTTTTTT.

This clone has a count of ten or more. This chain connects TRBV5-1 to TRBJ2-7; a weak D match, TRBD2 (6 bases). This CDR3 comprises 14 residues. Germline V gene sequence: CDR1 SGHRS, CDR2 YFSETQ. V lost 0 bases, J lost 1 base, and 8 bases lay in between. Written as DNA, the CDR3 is TGCGCCAGCAGCTTGGGACTAGGGTCCTACGAGCAGTACTTC. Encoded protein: CASSLGLGSYEQYF.

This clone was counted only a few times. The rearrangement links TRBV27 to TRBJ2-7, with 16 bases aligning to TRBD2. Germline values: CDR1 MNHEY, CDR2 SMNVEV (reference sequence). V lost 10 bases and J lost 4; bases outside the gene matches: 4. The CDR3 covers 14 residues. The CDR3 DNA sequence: TGTGCCACCACGGGACTAGCGGGAGGGTACGAGCAGTACTTC. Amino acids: CATTGLAGGYEQYF.

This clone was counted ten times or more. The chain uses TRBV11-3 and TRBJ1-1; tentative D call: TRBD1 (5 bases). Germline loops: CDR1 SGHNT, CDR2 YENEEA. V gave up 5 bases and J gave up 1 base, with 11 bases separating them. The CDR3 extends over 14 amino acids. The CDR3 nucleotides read TGTGCCAGCAGCCCGGGGAGGGGGAACACTGAAGCTTTCTTT. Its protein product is CASSPGRGNTEAFF. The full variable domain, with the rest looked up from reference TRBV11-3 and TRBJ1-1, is EAGVVQSPRYKIIEKKQPVAFWCNPISGHNTLYWYLQNLGQGPELLIRYENEEAVDDSQLPKDRFSAERLKGVDSTLKIQPAELGDSAVYLCASSPGRGNTEAFFGQGTRLTVV.

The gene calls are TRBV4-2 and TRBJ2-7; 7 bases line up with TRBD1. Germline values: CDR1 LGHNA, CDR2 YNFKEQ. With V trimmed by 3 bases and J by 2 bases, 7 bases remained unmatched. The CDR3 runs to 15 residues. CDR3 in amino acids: CASSQERTGTYEQYF. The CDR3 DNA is TGTGCCAGCAGCCAGGAACGGACAGGTACCTACGAGCAGTACTTC.

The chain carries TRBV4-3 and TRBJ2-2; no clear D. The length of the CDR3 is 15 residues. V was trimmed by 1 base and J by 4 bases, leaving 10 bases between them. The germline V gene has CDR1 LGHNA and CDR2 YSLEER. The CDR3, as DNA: TGCGCCAGCAGCCAAGGGAACATATTCACCGGGGAGCTGTTTTTT. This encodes CASSQGNIFTGELFF.

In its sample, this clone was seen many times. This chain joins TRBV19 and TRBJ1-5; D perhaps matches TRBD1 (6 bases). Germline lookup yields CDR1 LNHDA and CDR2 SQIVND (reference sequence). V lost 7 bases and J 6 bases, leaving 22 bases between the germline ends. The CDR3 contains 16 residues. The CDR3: CASTPQIADRIQPQHF. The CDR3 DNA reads TGTGCCAGTACCCCTCAGATTGCGGACAGAATTCAGCCCCAGCATTTT.

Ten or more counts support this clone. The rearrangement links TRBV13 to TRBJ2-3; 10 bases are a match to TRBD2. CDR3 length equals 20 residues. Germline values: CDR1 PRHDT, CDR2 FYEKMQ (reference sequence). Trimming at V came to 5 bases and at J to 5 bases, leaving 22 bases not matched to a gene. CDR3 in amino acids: CASSTPRASGRAGSVDTQYF. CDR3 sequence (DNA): TGTGCCAGCAGCACCCCTAGAGCTAGCGGGAGAGCGGGGTCGGTAGATACGCAGTATTTT.

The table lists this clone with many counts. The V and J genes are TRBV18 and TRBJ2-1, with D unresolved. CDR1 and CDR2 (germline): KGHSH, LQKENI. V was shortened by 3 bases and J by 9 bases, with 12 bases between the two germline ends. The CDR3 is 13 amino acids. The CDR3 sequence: CASSPRGFGEQFF. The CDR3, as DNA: TGTGCCAGCTCACCTCGCGGATTTGGTGAGCAGTTCTTC.

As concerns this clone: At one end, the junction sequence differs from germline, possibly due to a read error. CDR3 sequence: CAISLGPIYEQYF. The CDR3 DNA reads as TGTGCCATCAGTTTAGGCCCTATCTACGAGCAGTACTTC. This sequence joins TRBV28 and TRBJ2-7; D unclear. Per the germline V gene, CDR1 is MDHEN and CDR2 is SYDVKM. The CDR3 is 13 residues long.

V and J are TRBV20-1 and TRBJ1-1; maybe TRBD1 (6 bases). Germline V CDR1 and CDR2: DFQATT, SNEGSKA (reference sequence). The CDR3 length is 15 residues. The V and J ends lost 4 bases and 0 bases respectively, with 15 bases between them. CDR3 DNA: TGCAGTGCTACCCAGCCAGGGGTCATGAACACTGAAGCTTTCTTT. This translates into CSATQPGVMNTEAFF.

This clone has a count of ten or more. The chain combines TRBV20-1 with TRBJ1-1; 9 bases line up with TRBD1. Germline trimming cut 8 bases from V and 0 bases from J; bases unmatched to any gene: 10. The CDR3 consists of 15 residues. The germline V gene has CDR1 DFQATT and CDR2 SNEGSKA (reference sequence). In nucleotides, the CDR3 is TGCAGTCCGACACGGGACAGGGTTTTGAACACTGAAGCTTTCTTT. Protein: CSPTRDRVLNTEAFF.

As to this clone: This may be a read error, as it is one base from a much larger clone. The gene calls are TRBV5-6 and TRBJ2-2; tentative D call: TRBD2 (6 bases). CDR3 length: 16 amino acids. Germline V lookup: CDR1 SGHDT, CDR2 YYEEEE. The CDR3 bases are TGTGCCAGCAGCAAGAAGGGTCAGGACTACACCTGGGAGCTGTTTTTT. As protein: CASSKKGQDYTWELFF.

The CDR3 loop is CASSLNGGMNTEAFF. The DNA for the CDR3 is TGTGCCAGCAGTCTAAATGGGGGGATGAACACTGAAGCTTTCTTT. The V gene is TRBV6-1, the J gene TRBJ1-1; maybe TRBD1 (5 bases). The CDR3 has 15 amino acids. Germline CDR1 and CDR2: MNHNS and SASEGT. Trimming shortened V by 5 bases and J by 0 bases, and 13 bases separated the two germline ends.

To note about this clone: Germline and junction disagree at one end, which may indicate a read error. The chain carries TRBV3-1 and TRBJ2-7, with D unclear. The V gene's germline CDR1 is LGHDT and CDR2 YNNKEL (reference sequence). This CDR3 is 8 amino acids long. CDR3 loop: CASSQDPW. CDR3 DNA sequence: TGTGCCAGCAGCCAAGACCCATGG.

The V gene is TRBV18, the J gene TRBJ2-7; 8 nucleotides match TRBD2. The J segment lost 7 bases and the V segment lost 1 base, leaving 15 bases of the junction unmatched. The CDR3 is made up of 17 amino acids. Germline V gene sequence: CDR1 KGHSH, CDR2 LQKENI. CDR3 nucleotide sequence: TGTGCCAGCTCACCACGTCGTAGCGGGATGGAGGGAGGTGAGCAGTACTTC. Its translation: CASSPRRSGMEGGEQYF.

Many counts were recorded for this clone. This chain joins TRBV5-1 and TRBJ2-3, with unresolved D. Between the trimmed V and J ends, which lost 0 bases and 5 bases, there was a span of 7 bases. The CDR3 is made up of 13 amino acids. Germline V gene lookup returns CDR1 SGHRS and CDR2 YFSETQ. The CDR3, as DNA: TGCGCCAGCAGCTTGGGGAGCCGAGATACGCAGTATTTT. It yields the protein CASSLGSRDTQYF.

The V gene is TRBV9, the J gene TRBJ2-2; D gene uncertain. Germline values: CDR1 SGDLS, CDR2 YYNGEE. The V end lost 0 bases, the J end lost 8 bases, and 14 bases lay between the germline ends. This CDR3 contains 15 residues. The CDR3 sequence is CASSVGFGREGELFF. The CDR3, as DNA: TGTGCCAGCAGCGTAGGGTTCGGAAGGGAAGGGGAGCTGTTTTTT.

The CDR3 sequence: CATGWLTDTQYF. The CDR3 DNA reads TGTGCCACCGGGTGGTTAACAGATACGCAGTATTTT. The chain carries TRBV24-1 and TRBJ2-3; D is uncertain. The germline V gene encodes CDR1 KGHDR and CDR2 SFDVKD. V shed 9 bases and J shed 3 bases, with 9 bases lying between them. The CDR3 length is 12 residues.

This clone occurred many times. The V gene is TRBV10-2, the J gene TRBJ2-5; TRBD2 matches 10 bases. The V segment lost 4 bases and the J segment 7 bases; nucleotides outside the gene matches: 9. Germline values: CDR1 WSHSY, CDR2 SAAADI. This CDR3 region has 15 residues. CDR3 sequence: CASSGGTSAPRTQYF. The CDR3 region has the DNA TGCGCCAGCAGTGGAGGGACTAGCGCACCGCGGACCCAGTACTTC.

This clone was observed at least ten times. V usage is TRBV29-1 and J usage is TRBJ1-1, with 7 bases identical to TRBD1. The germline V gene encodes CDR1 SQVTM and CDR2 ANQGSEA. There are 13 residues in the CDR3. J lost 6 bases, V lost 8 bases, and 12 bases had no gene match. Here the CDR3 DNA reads TGCAGCTCATCAGAGGGGGCAGGGGCTGAAGCTTTCTTT. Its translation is CSSSEGAGAEAFF. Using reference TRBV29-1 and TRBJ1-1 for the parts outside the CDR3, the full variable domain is SAVISQKPSRDICQRGTSLTIQCQVDSQVTMMFWYRQQPGQSLTLIATANQGSEATYESGFVIDKFPISRPNLTFSTLTVSNMSPEDSSIYLCSSSEGAGAEAFFGQGTRLTVV.

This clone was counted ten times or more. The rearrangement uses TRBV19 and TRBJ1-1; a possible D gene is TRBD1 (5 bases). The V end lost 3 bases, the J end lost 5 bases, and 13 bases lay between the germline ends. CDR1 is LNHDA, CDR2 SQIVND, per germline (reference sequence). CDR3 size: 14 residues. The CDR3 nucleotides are TGTGCCAGTAGTATCCCCAACAGGAGAACTGAAGCTTTCTTT. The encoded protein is CASSIPNRRTEAFF.